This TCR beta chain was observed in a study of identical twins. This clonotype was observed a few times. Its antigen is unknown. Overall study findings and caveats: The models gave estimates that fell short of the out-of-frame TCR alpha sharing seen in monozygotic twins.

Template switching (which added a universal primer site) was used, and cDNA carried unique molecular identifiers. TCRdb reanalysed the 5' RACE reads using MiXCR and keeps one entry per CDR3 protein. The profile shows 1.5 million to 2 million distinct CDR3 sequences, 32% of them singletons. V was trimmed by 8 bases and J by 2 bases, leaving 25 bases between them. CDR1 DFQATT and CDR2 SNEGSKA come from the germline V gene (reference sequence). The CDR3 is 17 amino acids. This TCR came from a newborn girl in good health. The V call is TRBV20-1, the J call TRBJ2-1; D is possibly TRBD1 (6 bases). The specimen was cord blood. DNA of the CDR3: TGCAGTTCCGTTAGGACAGTTCACAGTTGGCCCTACAATGAGCAGTTCTTC. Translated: CSSVRTVHSWPYNEQFF.